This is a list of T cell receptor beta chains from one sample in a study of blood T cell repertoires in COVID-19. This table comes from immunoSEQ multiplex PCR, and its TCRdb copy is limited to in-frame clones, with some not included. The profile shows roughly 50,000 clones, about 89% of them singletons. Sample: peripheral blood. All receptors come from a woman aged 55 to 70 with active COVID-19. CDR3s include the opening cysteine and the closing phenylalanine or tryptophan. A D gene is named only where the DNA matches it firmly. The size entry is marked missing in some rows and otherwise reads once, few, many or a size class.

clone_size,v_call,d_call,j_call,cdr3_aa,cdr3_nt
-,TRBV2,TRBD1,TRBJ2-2,CASSEVGTGPNTGELFF,TGTGCCAGCAGTGAAGTGGGGACAGGGCCGAACACCGGGGAGCTGTTTTTT
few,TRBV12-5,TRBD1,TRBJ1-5,CASATGGSNQPQHF,TGTGCTAGTGCTACAGGGGGGAGCAATCAGCCCCAGCATTTT
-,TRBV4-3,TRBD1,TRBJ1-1,CASSQSKGAGEAFF,TGCGCCAGCAGCCAATCTAAGGGGGCGGGTGAAGCTTTCTTT
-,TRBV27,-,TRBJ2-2,CASSWGRGNGELFF,TGTGCCAGCAGTTGGGGCAGGGGTAACGGGGAGCTGTTTTTT
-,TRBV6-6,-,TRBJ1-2,CASATGTNYGYTF,TGTGCCAGTGCAACAGGGACGAACTATGGCTACACCTTC
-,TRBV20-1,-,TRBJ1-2,CSATGNYGYTF,TGCAGTGCTACAGGGAACTATGGCTACACCTTC
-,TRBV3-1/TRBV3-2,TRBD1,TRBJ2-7,CASSPTRWGQGVYEQYF,TGTGCCAGCAGCCCTACGCGTTGGGGACAGGGGGTATACGAGCAGTACTTC
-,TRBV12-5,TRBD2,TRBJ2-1,CALVPGTSGLSSYNEQFF,TGTGCTTTAGTCCCCGGGACTAGCGGGCTTAGCTCCTACAATGAGCAGTTCTTC
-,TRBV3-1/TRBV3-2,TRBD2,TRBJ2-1,CASSQLAGAGGEQFF,TGTGCCAGCAGTCAACTAGCGGGGGCCGGGGGTGAGCAGTTCTTC
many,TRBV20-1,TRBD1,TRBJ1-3,CSASVGTAGNTIYF,TGCAGTGCTAGTGTCGGGACAGCTGGAAACACCATATATTTT
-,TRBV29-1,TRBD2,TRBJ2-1,CSGKIAGGYNEQFF,TGCAGCGGCAAGATAGCGGGGGGGTACAATGAGCAGTTCTTC
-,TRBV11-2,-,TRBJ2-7,CASSPNPGKAALEQYF,TGTGCCAGCAGCCCAAACCCAGGGAAGGCGGCTCTTGAGCAGTACTTC
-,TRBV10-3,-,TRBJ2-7,CAFARGDGYEQYF,TGTGCCTTCGCCAGGGGGGACGGCTACGAGCAGTACTTC
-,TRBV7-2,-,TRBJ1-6,CASSPTARSSYNSPLHF,TGTGCCAGCAGCCCCACGGCCCGGAGCTCCTATAATTCACCCCTCCACTTT
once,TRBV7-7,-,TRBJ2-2,CASSLAATGELFF,TGTGCTAGCAGCTTAGCGGCCACCGGGGAGCTGTTTTTT
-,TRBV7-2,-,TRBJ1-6,CASSLEANSPLHF,TGTGCCAGCAGCTTAGAAGCGAATTCACCCCTCCACTTT
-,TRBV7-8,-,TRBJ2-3,CASSSVIRGTDTQYF,TGTGCCAGCAGCTCAGTCATCAGGGGCACAGATACGCAGTATTTT
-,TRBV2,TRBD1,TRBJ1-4,CASSISRGKNEKLFF,TGTGCCAGCAGTATCTCCAGGGGGAAGAATGAAAAACTGTTTTTT
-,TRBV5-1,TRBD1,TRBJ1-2,CASSRDSYGYTF,TGCGCCAGCAGCCGGGACAGCTATGGCTACACCTTC
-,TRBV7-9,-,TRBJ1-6,CASSPSGGGDNSPLHF,TGTGCCAGCAGCCCCTCGGGAGGTGGGGATAATTCACCCCTCCACTTT
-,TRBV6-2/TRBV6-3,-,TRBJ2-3,CASSDQGYTDTQYF,TGTGCCAGCAGCGACCAGGGGTACACAGATACGCAGTATTTT
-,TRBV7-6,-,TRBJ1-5,CASSLGPLQAGNQPQHF,TGTGCCAGCAGCTTAGGCCCCCTCCAAGCGGGGAATCAGCCCCAGCATTTT
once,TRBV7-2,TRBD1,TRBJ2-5,CASSPDRRLFETQYF,TGTGCCAGCAGCCCGGACAGGCGACTATTTGAGACCCAGTACTTC
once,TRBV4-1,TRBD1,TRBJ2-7,CASSRVDRPPHSYEQYF,TGCGCCAGCAGCCGGGTGGACAGGCCACCTCATTCCTACGAGCAGTACTTC
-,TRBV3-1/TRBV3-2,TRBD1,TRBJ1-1,CASSTRSGGEAFF,TGTGCCAGCAGCACCCGCTCAGGGGGAGAAGCTTTCTTT
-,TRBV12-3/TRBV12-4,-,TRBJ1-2,CASRMGGEGYTF,TGTGCCAGCAGGATGGGAGGGGAAGGCTACACCTTC
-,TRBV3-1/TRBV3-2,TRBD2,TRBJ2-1,CASSLGLADNNEQFF,TGTGCCAGCAGCCTGGGACTAGCGGACAACAATGAGCAGTTCTTC
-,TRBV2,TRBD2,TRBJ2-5,CASSNFRGGAQETQYF,TGTGCCAGCAGTAACTTTCGGGGGGGGGCCCAAGAGACCCAGTACTTC
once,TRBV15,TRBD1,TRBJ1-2,CATSRDRGQGYTF,TGTGCCACCAGCAGGGACAGGGGGCAAGGCTACACCTTC
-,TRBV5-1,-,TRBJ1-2,CASSLNGNYGYTF,TGCGCCAGCAGCTTGAACGGTAACTATGGCTACACCTTC
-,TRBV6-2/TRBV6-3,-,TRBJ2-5,CASSWASEETQYF,TGTGCCAGCAGTTGGGCTAGCGAAGAGACCCAGTACTTC
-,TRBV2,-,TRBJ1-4,CASSVEAKTYEKLFF,TGTGCCAGCAGTGTAGAAGCAAAAACGTATGAAAAACTGTTTTTT
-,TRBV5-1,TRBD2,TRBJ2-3,CASSLDPQGLAGRTDTQYF,TGCGCCAGCAGCTTGGACCCACAGGGACTAGCGGGCCGCACAGATACGCAGTATTTT
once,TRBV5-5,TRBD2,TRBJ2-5,CASSSRDAGGETQYF,TGTGCCAGCAGCTCCCGGGACGCCGGGGGGGAGACCCAGTACTTC
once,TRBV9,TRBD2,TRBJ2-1,CASSPRTSVNEQFF,TGTGCCAGCAGCCCCCGGACTAGCGTTAATGAGCAGTTCTTC
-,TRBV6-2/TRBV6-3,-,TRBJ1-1,CASSYGGAGTEAFF,TGTGCCAGCAGTTACGGGGGCGCGGGCACTGAAGCTTTCTTT
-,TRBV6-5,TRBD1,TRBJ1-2,CASRGVNYGYTF,TGTGCCTCCAGGGGGGTTAACTATGGCTACACCTTC
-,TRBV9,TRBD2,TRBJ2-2,CASSFRLAGVIGELFF,TGTGCCAGCAGCTTCCGACTAGCGGGGGTTATCGGGGAGCTGTTTTTT
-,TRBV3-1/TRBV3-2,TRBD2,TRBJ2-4,CASSQGGGGAAKNIQYF,TGTGCCAGCAGCCAAGGAGGCGGGGGGGCAGCCAAAAACATTCAGTACTTC
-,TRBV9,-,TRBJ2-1,CASSFNPSTYNEQFF,TGTGCCAGCAGCTTTAATCCCTCGACTTACAATGAGCAGTTCTTC
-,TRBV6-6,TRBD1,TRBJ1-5,CASRRQGARGNQPQHF,TGTGCCAGCAGGCGACAGGGGGCGCGGGGCAATCAGCCCCAGCATTTT
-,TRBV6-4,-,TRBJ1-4,CASSESQGNEKLFF,TGTGCCAGCAGTGAAAGTCAGGGAAATGAAAAACTGTTTTTT
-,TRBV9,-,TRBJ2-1,CASSAPDEQFF,TGTGCCAGCAGCGCCCCCGATGAGCAGTTCTTC
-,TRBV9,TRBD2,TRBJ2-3,CASSVSGGATDTQYF,TGTGCCAGCAGCGTGAGCGGGGGGGCCACAGATACGCAGTATTTT
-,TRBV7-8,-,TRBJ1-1,CASRISGANTEAFF,TGTGCCAGCAGAATCTCAGGGGCGAACACTGAAGCTTTCTTT
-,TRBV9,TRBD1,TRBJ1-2,CASSGGQRPNYGYTF,TGTGCCAGCAGCGGGGGACAGCGCCCTAACTATGGCTACACCTTC
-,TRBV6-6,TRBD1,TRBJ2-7,CASSKRQGLRNEQYF,TGTGCCAGCAGTAAAAGACAGGGGTTGAGAAACGAGCAGTACTTC
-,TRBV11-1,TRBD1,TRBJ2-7,CASSRQGALGEQYF,TGTGCCAGCAGCCGACAGGGGGCCCTCGGGGAGCAGTACTTC
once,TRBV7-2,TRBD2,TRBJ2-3,CASSRRERGSGDTQYF,TGTGCCAGCAGCCGCCGGGAGCGGGGGTCTGGTGATACGCAGTATTTT
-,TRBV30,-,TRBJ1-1,CAWSLKGGTEAFF,TGTGCCTGGAGCCTGAAAGGGGGCACTGAAGCTTTCTTT
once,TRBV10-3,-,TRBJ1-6,CAISEGQGSPLHF,TGTGCCATCAGTGAGGGGCAGGGTTCACCCCTCCACTTT